The 3 T cell receptor beta chains given below trace back to one sample, sequenced in a study of cytomegalovirus exposure and HLA in healthy donors. PCR was performed using 60 Vbeta and 13 Jbeta primers. Some clones are missing from TCRdb's copy, which holds only in-frame ones; the method was immunoSEQ multiplex PCR. The sample has about 160,000 clones; about 71% are singletons. The sequenced material came from PBMCs. These receptors were collected from a woman aged 25-40 years in good health and CMV-seronegative.

The V call is TRBV7-2, the J call TRBJ2-1; maybe TRBD2 (5 bases). Trimming removed 2 bases from V and 0 bases from J, with 11 bases in between. Germline V gene data show CDR1 as SGHTA and CDR2 as FQGNSA. CDR3 length equals 16 residues. The CDR3 bases are TGTGCCAGCAGCTTAAACGGGGTGAGCTCCTACAATGAGCAGTTCTTC. Its translation is CASSLNGVSSYNEQFF. Complete variable domain (other parts from reference TRBV7-2 and TRBJ2-1): GAGVSQSPSNKVTEKGKDVELRCDPISGHTALYWYRQSLGQGLEFLIYFQGNSAPDKSGLPSDRFSAERTGGSVSTLTIQRTQQEDSAVYLCASSLNGVSSYNEQFFGPGTRLTVL.

The table lists this clone with a few counts. J is TRBJ1-5 and V is TRBV28, with D possibly TRBD1 on 5 matching bases. The CDR3 extends over 14 amino acids. V lost 8 bases to trimming and J lost 3 bases, with 14 bases between them. Germline V lookup: CDR1 MDHEN, CDR2 SYDVKM. Here the CDR3 DNA reads TGTGCCAGCGCGAGAAGGGGTAACAATCAGCCCCAGCATTTT. This encodes CASARRGNNQPQHF. Full variable domain (rest looked up from reference TRBV28 and TRBJ1-5): DVKVTQSSRYLVKRTGEKVFLECVQDMDHENMFWYRQDPGLGLRLIYFSYDVKMKEKGDIPEGYSVSREKKERFSLILESASTNQTSMYLCASARRGNNQPQHFGDGTRLSIL.

V and J are TRBV28 and TRBJ1-2; TRBD1 matches at 9 bases. The germline V gene encodes CDR1 MDHEN and CDR2 SYDVKM. The CDR3 extends over 13 amino acids. V lost 5 bases and J lost 5; bases outside the gene matches: 3. The CDR3 coding sequence is TGTGCCAGCAGTCATGACAGGGGGTATGGCTACACCTTC. Protein: CASSHDRGYGYTF.